This is a list of T cell receptor beta chains from one sample in a study of T cells in localized non-small cell lung cancer. Assay: immunoSEQ multiplex PCR; the TCRdb copy retains only in-frame clones and omits some. The sample has about 59,000 clones; about 90% are singletons. Sequences were derived from peripheral blood, sampled before any cancer treatment. These receptor sequences come from a man aged 35-69 years with stage I squamous cell lung carcinoma. CDR3s include the opening cysteine and the closing phenylalanine or tryptophan. The D gene is left open where the match is weak. Where a row states a size, it is once, few, many or the class of an expanded clone; other rows omit it.

CDR3nt,CDR3aa,abundance,v_gene,d_gene,j_gene
TGTGCCAGCAGCTTCCCAGAGACCCAGTACTTC,CASSFPETQYF,.,TRBV7-2,.,TRBJ2-5
TGTGCCAGCAGCCTCCGGGGCGGCAGCTCCTACGAGCAGTACTTC,CASSLRGGSSYEQYF,.,TRBV13,.,TRBJ2-7
TGCGCCAGCAGTGAGTCAAGGGCAGGGCCCCGTGTAATTAAAGAGACCCAGTACTTC,CASSESRAGPRVIKETQYF,.,TRBV10-1,.,TRBJ2-5
TGTGCCAGCAGCCAAGAAATTCAAGGGACCTACGAGCAGTACTTC,CASSQEIQGTYEQYF,.,TRBV4-2,.,TRBJ2-7
TGTGCAAGTCGCTTAGGACCGCCGGATACTGAAGCTTTCTTT,CASRLGPPDTEAFF,.,TRBV12-2,.,TRBJ1-1
TGTGCCAGTACCGATCTAGCGCCAGGTAAGGGCACTGAAGCTTTCTTT,CASTDLAPGKGTEAFF,.,TRBV19,.,TRBJ1-1
TGTGCCAGTTTTACTTGGTCTGTTGGCTACACCTTC,CASFTWSVGYTF,.,TRBV2,.,TRBJ1-2
TGCAGTGCTAGACCCAGCACTGAAGCTTTCTTT,CSARPSTEAFF,.,TRBV20-1,.,TRBJ1-1
TGTGCCAGCAGTGGGTGTTGGGAGTATTTT,CASSGCWEYF,.,TRBV6-4,.,TRBJ2-3
TGTGCCAGCACACCCTCGGGAGGGAACACCTACGAGCAGTACTTC,CASTPSGGNTYEQYF,.,TRBV11-2,TRBD2,TRBJ2-7
TGTGCCAGCAACGGCGGGGGGGCAATGGGTTTGAGTGAGCAGTTCTTC,CASNGGGAMGLSEQFF,.,TRBV11-2,TRBD2,TRBJ2-1
TGTGCCAGCAGTTTGGACGGGGAGTATGGCTACACCTTC,CASSLDGEYGYTF,.,TRBV6-6,.,TRBJ1-2
TGCGCCAGCAGCCCACAGGACACAGATACGCAGTATTTT,CASSPQDTDTQYF,once,TRBV5-1,.,TRBJ2-3
TGTGCCAGCAGCTCCACTAGCGGGAGCTTAGATACGCAGTATTTT,CASSSTSGSLDTQYF,.,TRBV7-9,TRBD2,TRBJ2-3
TGTGCCAGCAGCGTAGATGGGGGCAGACGCTCCTACGAGCAGTACTTC,CASSVDGGRRSYEQYF,.,TRBV9,.,TRBJ2-7
TGTGCCAGCAGCCGGAGTCTGGCCGGGACACCTAATGAAAAACTGTTTTTT,CASSRSLAGTPNEKLFF,.,TRBV28,.,TRBJ1-4
TGTGCCAGTAGTATCTGGTCAGCTAGCAATCAGCCCCAGCATTTT,CASSIWSASNQPQHF,.,TRBV19,.,TRBJ1-5
TGCGCCAGCAGCCCCCTGGGTCCCCAGGCCGATGAGCAGTTCTTC,CASSPLGPQADEQFF,once,TRBV5-1,.,TRBJ2-1
TGTGCCAGCAGCCCAATAAAGGCCAGCGGGAGAGGGACGTTCTTC,CASSPIKASGRGTFF,.,TRBV7-2,TRBD2,TRBJ2-1
TGTGCCAGCATGAGCGTCTCTTTCTTTTGGCAGTACTTC,CASMSVSFFWQYF,.,TRBV28,.,TRBJ2-7
TGTGCCAGCAGCTTAGTACAATCCCAGCAGCCCCAGCATTTT,CASSLVQSQQPQHF,.,TRBV7-2,.,TRBJ1-5
TGTGCCAGCAGCTTAGGGACGATATCAGATACGCAGTATTTT,CASSLGTISDTQYF,.,TRBV7-3,.,TRBJ2-3
TGTGCCAGCAGCTCCGCTTTAGCGGTCGAGCAGTACTTC,CASSSALAVEQYF,.,TRBV7-6,.,TRBJ2-7
TGTGCCAGCAGTGAATACCCCCCGGACGCGGAGCCTACAGATACGCAGTATTTT,CASSEYPPDAEPTDTQYF,.,TRBV25-1,.,TRBJ2-3
TGTGCCAGCAGTCCTACGACGGATTCCTACGAGCAGTACTTC,CASSPTTDSYEQYF,.,TRBV7-9,.,TRBJ2-7
TGTGCCAGCAGCCGCTTCCGGGACAGGGAGGTTGGGGCCAACGTCCTGACTTTC,CASSRFRDREVGANVLTF,.,TRBV5-4,TRBD1,TRBJ2-6
TGTGCTAGCAGCTTAGACCCTGACACTGAAGCTTTCTTT,CASSLDPDTEAFF,.,TRBV7-7,.,TRBJ1-1
TGTGCCAGCAGCACAGGGACTAGCGGGAGGAGGAACACCGGGGAGCTGTTTTTT,CASSTGTSGRRNTGELFF,.,TRBV9,TRBD2,TRBJ2-2
TGTGCCAGCAGTTTGTGGGGGGACAGAAGGGCGGGCAACTCTGGGGCCAACGTCCTGACTTTC,CASSLWGDRRAGNSGANVLTF,.,TRBV27,.,TRBJ2-6
TGCAGTGCTAGAGATAGGGAGCCCCAGCATTTT,CSARDREPQHF,.,TRBV20-1,.,TRBJ1-5
TGTGCCAGCAGCTTCGGGTCCGCAATGGGGTACTTC,CASSFGSAMGYF,.,TRBV7-9,.,TRBJ2-4
TGCGCCAGCGGGGTCGACAGCAATCAGCCCCAGCATTTT,CASGVDSNQPQHF,.,TRBV4-3,.,TRBJ1-5
TGTGCCACCAGCAGAGATCGATCGGGTGCAAACACCATATATTTT,CATSRDRSGANTIYF,.,TRBV15,.,TRBJ1-3
TGTGCCAGCAGCTTAGACAGCCTAGCCAAAAACATTCAGTACTTC,CASSLDSLAKNIQYF,.,TRBV7-2,.,TRBJ2-4
TGTGCCAGCAGCTTAGAAGGAGGCGTGCAGTTCTTC,CASSLEGGVQFF,.,TRBV7-9,.,TRBJ2-1
TGTGCCAGCAGCTTAGCAGGGGCCTCGAACACCGGGGAGCTGTTTTTT,CASSLAGASNTGELFF,.,TRBV7-2,.,TRBJ2-2
TGTGCCAGCAGCCATAAGGGCACTGAAGCTTTCTTT,CASSHKGTEAFF,.,TRBV5-6,.,TRBJ1-1
TGTGCCTGGGGGACAGAGAATAGCAATCAGCCCCAGCATTTT,CAWGTENSNQPQHF,.,TRBV30,TRBD1,TRBJ1-5
TGTGCCAGCAGTTTATGGGGGAACCAAGAGACCCAGTACTTC,CASSLWGNQETQYF,.,TRBV28,.,TRBJ2-5
TGTGCCAGCAGCCCGGGCCGAGGGGCTGAGACCCAGTACTTC,CASSPGRGAETQYF,.,TRBV7-2,.,TRBJ2-5
TGTGCCAGCAGCCCCCCCGAGGGCCTCGAAGAAAGTGAGCAGTTCTTC,CASSPPEGLEESEQFF,.,TRBV7-9,.,TRBJ2-1
TGTGCCAGCAGTCCCCCTCCCGGACGGGGAAATGAAAAACTGTTTTTT,CASSPPPGRGNEKLFF,.,TRBV2,.,TRBJ1-4
TGTGCCAGCAGTACCGTAGGGGGGCCGGACGAGCAGTACTTC,CASSTVGGPDEQYF,.,TRBV7-9,.,TRBJ2-7
TGCAGCGTTGAGACGGCCGGGGGAACTGAAGCTTTCTTT,CSVETAGGTEAFF,.,TRBV29-1,.,TRBJ1-1
TGTGCCAGCAGCCCGAGCCGAAATTACGAGCAGTACTTC,CASSPSRNYEQYF,.,TRBV6-1,.,TRBJ2-7
TGTGCCAGCGGACTGGGGGGCGCCTACAATGAGCAGTTCTTC,CASGLGGAYNEQFF,.,TRBV28,.,TRBJ2-1
TGCGCCAGCAGCTTGACTAGCGGGAGTGAGACCCAGTACTTC,CASSLTSGSETQYF,.,TRBV5-1,TRBD2,TRBJ2-5
TGTGCCAGCAGTTCGTATCCGGGACGGGCGATCAAGCAGTACTTC,CASSSYPGRAIKQYF,once,TRBV28,.,TRBJ2-7
TGTGCCAGCAGCCCCCCCGGGACTACCCTCAATGAGCAGTTCTTC,CASSPPGTTLNEQFF,.,TRBV9,TRBD2,TRBJ2-1
TGTGCCAGCAGCTTAGTCGGGAGATCGGGCACAGATACGCAGTATTTT,CASSLVGRSGTDTQYF,.,TRBV7-8,.,TRBJ2-3
TGCAGTGCGCCGGAGGCCGAGCAGTACTTC,CSAPEAEQYF,.,TRBV20-1,.,TRBJ2-7
TGTGCCAGCAGCTTTCAGGCAGCTAACTATGGCTACACCTTC,CASSFQAANYGYTF,.,TRBV5-5,.,TRBJ1-2
TGTGCCTCATCTAGCGCCCCCGTATACGAGCAGTACTTC,CASSSAPVYEQYF,.,TRBV27,.,TRBJ2-7
TGTGCCAGTAGCATCGGACTAAACCCGCAGTATTTT,CASSIGLNPQYF,.,TRBV19,.,TRBJ2-3
TGTGCCAGCAGCTTAGCCTCTAGCGGTGGTTACGAGCAGTACTTC,CASSLASSGGYEQYF,.,TRBV7-3,TRBD2,TRBJ2-7
TGTGCCAGCAGGCCATCCTCCAGGGACGAGCAGTACTTC,CASRPSSRDEQYF,.,TRBV6-5,.,TRBJ2-7
TGTGCCTGGAGTCAACCTAGCGGGGGACCAGATACGCAGTATTTT,CAWSQPSGGPDTQYF,.,TRBV30,TRBD2,TRBJ2-3